This passage covers 7 T cell receptor beta chains from one sample sequenced in a study of CD8+CD57+ T cells in acquired aplastic anemia. Genomic DNA was employed as the template in profiling TCR beta VDJ and CDR3. TCRdb re-derived calls from the reads in MiXCR, one entry per CDR3 protein. This table has some 170,000 distinct CDR3 sequences, more than 45% appearing once. CD8+CD57+ cell expansion, shown by flow cytometry, had occurred in the patients selected for sequencing. The sample taken for sequencing was sorted CD4+, CD8+, or CD8+CD57+ T cells (not recorded which) from PBMCs. The receptors shown here come from a human donor with aplastic anemia.

As to this clonotype: A much bigger clone sits one base away, suggesting this may be a read error. This chain uses TRBV5-1 with TRBJ1-2; D gene unclear. This CDR3 spans 14 amino acids. V lost 0 bases to trimming and J lost 2 bases, with 8 bases between them. The germline CDR1 and CDR2 sequences are SGHRS and YFSETQ. The CDR3 DNA is TGCGCCAGCAGCTTGGACAGCCTGAACTATGGCTACACCTTC. It specifies CASSLDSLNYGYTF.

As DNA, the CDR3 is TGTGCCACCAGTGACTCCCAGGGGGCCGTATTCGAGCAGTACTTC. Translated: CATSDSQGAVFEQYF. The chain is built from TRBV24-1 and TRBJ2-7, with 8 positions matching TRBD1. V shed 4 bases and J 6 bases; nucleotides not matched to a gene: 10. Germline V lookup: CDR1 KGHDR, CDR2 SFDVKD. The CDR3 is made up of 15 amino acids.

The rearrangement uses TRBV2 and TRBJ2-4, with D perhaps matching TRBD1 (6 bases). The length of the CDR3 is 13 residues. Trimming took off 10 bases at V and 6 bases at J, with 16 bases between the two ends. CDR1 SNHLY and CDR2 FYNNEI come from the germline V gene. The CDR3 bases are TGTGCCACCCCCGGTACAGGGTCAAACATTCAGTACTTC. This gives the protein CATPGTGSNIQYF.

The V and J genes are TRBV19 and TRBJ1-5; the D is unclear. CDR1 and CDR2 from the germline V gene are LNHDA and SQIVND (reference sequence). This CDR3 region has 16 residues. V was clipped by 6 bases and J by 0 bases, with 15 bases between them. This chain's CDR3 is CASRPRAADSNQPQHF. The DNA of the CDR3 is TGTGCCAGTAGGCCCCGGGCGGCTGATAGCAATCAGCCCCAGCATTTT.

The chain employs TRBV7-6 and TRBJ2-7; D may be TRBD1 or TRBD2 (5 bases each). Germline loops: CDR1 SGHVS, CDR2 FNYEAQ. Trimming left V 1 base short and J 1 base short, with 11 bases between. CDR3 length equals 15 residues. The CDR3 sequence is CASSLGPGLSYEQYF. Here the CDR3 DNA reads TGTGCCAGCAGCTTAGGACCGGGGCTTTCCTACGAGCAGTACTTC.

The table lists this clonotype with many counts. This chain links TRBV5-5 with TRBJ2-7; D not resolved. The CDR3 has 12 residues. Trimming left V 4 bases short and J 3 bases short, with 8 bases between. CDR1 and CDR2 from the germline V gene are SGHKS and YYEKEE (reference sequence). The CDR3 reads CASSLDFYEQYF. The CDR3 coding sequence is TGTGCCAGCAGCCTTGACTTCTACGAGCAGTACTTC.

This clonotype was recorded at least ten times. V is TRBV6-5 and J is TRBJ2-7; D may match TRBD1 or TRBD2 (6 bases each). The length of the CDR3 is 15 residues. Between the trimmed V and J ends, which lost 0 bases and 2 bases, there was a span of 11 bases. Germline V CDR1 and CDR2: MNHEY, SVGAGI. The CDR3 loop is CASSYSSGGPYEQYF. Written as DNA, the CDR3 is TGTGCCAGCAGTTACTCGTCCGGGGGCCCCTACGAGCAGTACTTC.